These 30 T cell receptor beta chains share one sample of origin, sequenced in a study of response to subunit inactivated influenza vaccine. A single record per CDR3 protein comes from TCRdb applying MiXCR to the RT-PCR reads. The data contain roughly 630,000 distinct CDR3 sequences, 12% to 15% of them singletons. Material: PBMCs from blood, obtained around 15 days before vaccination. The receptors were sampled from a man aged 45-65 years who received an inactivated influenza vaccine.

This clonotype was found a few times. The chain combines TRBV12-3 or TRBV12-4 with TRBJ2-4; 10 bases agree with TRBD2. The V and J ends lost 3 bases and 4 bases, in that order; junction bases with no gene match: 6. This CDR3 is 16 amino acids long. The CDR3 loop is CASSFSSGGPKNIQYF. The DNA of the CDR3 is TGTGCCAGCAGTTTTTCTAGCGGGGGCCCAAAAAACATTCAGTACTTC.

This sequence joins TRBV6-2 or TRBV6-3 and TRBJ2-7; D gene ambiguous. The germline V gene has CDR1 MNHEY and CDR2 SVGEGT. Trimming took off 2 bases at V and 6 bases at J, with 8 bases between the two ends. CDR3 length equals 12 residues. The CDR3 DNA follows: TGTGCCAGCAGTTACGCGTGGAGCGAGCAGTACTTC. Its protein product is CASSYAWSEQYF.

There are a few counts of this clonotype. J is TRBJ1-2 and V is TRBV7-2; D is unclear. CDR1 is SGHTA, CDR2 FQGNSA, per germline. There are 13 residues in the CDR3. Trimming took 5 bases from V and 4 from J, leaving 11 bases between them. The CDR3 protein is CASSTTATYGYTF. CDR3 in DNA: TGTGCCAGCAGCACTACAGCGACCTATGGCTACACCTTC.

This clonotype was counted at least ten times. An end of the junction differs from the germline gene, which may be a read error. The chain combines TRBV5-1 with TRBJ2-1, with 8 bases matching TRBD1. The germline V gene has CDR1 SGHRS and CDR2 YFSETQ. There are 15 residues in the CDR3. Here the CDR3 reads CASSPGQGTYNEQFF. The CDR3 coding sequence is TGTGCCAGCAGCCCCGGACAGGGAACCTACAATGAGCAGTTCTTC.

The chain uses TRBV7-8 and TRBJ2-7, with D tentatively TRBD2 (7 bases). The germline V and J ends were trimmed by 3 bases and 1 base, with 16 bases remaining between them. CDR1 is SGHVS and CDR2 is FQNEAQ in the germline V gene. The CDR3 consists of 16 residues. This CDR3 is CASSFFGGAPSYEQYF. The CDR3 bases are TGTGCCAGCAGCTTTTTTGGGGGGGCGCCTTCCTACGAGCAGTACTTC.

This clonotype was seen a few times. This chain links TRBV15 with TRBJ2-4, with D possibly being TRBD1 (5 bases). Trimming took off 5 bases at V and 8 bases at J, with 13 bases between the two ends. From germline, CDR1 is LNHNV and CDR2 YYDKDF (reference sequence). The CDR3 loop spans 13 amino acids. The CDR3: CATSAEIRDIQYF. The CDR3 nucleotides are TGTGCCACCAGCGCAGAGATCAGGGACATTCAGTACTTC.

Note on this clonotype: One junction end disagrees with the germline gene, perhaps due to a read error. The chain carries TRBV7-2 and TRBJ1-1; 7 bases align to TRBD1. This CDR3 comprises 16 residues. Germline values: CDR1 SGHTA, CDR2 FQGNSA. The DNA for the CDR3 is TGTGCTAGCAGCTCCCCGGAGGGACAGTGGCGGGCTGAAGCTTTCTTT. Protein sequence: CASSSPEGQWRAEAFF.

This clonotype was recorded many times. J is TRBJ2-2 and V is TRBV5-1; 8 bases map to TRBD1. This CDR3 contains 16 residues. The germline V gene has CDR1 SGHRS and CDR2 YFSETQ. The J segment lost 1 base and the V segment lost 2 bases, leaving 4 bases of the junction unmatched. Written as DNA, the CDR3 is TGCGCCAGCAGCTTTAACGGACAGGGGAACACCGGGGAGCTGTTTTTT. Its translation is CASSFNGQGNTGELFF.

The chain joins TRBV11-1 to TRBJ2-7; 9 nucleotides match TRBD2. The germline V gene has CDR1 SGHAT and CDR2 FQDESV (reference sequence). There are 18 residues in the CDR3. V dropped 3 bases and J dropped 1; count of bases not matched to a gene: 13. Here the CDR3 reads CASSLRGQLSGRSYEQYF. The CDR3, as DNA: TGTGCCAGCAGCTTGAGGGGGCAACTGAGCGGGAGGTCCTACGAGCAGTACTTC.

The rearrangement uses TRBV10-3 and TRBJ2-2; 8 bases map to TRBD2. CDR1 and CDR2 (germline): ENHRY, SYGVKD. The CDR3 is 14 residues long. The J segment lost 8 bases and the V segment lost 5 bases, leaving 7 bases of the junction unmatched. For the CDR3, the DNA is TGTGCCATCAGTCTGACTAGCGCCGTGGGGGAGCTGTTTTTT. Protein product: CAISLTSAVGELFF.

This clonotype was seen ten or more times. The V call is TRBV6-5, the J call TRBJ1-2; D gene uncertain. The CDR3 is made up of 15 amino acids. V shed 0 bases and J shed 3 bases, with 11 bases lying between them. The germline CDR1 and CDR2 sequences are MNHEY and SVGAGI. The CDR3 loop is CASSYSGDGDYGYTF. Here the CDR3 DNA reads TGTGCCAGCAGTTACTCAGGCGACGGGGACTATGGCTACACCTTC.

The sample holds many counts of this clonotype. CDR3: CASSQDSGLQTQYF. The CDR3 DNA reads TGCGCCAGCAGCCAAGATAGCGGGCTCCAGACCCAGTACTTC. The chain recombines TRBV4-3 with TRBJ2-5; 7 bases line up with TRBD2. V lost 0 bases, J lost 6 bases, and 4 bases stayed unmatched. The CDR3 spans 14 residues. Germline-derived CDR1 and CDR2 are LGHNA and YSLEER.

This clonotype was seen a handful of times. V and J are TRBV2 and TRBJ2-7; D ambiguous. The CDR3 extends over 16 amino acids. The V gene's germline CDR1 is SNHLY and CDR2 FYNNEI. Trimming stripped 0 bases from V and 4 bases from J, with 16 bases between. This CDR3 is CASSEALGTLTYEQYF. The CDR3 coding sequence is TGTGCCAGCAGTGAAGCGCTGGGCACTCTGACTTACGAGCAGTACTTC.

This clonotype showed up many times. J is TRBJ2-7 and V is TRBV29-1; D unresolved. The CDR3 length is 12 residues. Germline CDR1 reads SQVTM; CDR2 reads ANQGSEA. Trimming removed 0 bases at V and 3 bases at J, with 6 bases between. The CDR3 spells CSVEEGLYEQYF. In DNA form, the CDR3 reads TGCAGCGTTGAAGAAGGGCTCTACGAGCAGTACTTC.

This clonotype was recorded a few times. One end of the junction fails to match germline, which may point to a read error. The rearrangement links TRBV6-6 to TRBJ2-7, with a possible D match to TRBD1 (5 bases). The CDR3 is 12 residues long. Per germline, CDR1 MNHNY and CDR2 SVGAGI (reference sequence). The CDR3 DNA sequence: TGTGCCAGCAGTTACTCGATGCACCCCAGGGACTTC. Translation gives CASSYSMHPRDF.

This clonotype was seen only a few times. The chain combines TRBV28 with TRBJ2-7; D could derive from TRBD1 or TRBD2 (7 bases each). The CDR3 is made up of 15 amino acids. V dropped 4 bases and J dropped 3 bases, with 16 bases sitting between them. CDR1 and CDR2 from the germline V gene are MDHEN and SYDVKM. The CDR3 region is CASSWTRGGNYEQYF. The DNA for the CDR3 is TGTGCCAGCAGTTGGACCAGGGGGGGAAACTACGAGCAGTACTTC.

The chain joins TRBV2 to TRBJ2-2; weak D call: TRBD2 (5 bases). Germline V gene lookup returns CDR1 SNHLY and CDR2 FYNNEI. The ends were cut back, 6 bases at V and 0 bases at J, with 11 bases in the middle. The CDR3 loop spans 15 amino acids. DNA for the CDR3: TGTGCCAGCAGCAAGGACTCGACGAACACCGGGGAGCTGTTTTTT. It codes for CASSKDSTNTGELFF.

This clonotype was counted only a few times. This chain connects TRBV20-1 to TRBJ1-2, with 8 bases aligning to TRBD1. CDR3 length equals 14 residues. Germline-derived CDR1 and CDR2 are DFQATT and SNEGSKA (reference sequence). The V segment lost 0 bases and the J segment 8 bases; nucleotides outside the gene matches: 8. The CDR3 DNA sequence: TGCAGTGCTAGAGATGGCAGGACAGGGTACGGCTACACCTTC. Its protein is CSARDGRTGYGYTF.

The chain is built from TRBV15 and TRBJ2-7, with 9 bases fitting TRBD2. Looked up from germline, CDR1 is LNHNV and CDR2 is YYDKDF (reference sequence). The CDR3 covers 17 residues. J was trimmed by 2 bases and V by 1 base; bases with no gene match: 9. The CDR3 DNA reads TGTGCCACCAGCAGAGGTATTGGCGGGAGGGCCCCCTACGAGCAGTACTTC. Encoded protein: CATSRGIGGRAPYEQYF.

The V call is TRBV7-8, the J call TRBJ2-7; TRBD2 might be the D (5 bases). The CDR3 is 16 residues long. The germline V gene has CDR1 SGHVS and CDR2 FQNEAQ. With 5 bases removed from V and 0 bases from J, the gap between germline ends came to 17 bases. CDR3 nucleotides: TGTGCCAGCAGCCCCTCCCCGGAGGCGAGCTCCTACGAGCAGTACTTC. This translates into CASSPSPEASSYEQYF. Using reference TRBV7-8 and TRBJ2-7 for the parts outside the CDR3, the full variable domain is GAGVSQSPRYKVAKRGQDVALRCDPISGHVSLFWYQQALGQGPEFLTYFQNEAQLDKSGLPSDRFFAERPEGSVSTLKIQRTQQEDSAVYLCASSPSPEASSYEQYFGPGTRLTVT.

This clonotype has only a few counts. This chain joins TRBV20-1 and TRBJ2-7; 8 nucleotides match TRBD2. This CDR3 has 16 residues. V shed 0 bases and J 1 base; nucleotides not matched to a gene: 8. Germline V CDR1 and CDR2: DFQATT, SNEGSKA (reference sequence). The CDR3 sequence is CSARELLAGRSYEQYF. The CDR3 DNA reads TGCAGTGCTAGAGAACTATTAGCGGGAAGATCCTACGAGCAGTACTTC.

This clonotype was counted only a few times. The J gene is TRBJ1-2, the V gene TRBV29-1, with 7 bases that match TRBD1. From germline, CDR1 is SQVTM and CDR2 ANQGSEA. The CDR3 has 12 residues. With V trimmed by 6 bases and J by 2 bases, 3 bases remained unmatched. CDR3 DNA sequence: TGCAGCGTAGACAGGGACAACTATGGCTACACCTTC. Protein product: CSVDRDNYGYTF.

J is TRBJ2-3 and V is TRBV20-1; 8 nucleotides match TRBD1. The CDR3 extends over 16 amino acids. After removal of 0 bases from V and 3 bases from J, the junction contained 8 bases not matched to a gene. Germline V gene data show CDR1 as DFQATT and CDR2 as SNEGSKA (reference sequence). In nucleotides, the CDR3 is TGCAGTGCTAGAGATCCCGGGCAGGGGGCTACAGATACGCAGTATTTT. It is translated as CSARDPGQGATDTQYF.

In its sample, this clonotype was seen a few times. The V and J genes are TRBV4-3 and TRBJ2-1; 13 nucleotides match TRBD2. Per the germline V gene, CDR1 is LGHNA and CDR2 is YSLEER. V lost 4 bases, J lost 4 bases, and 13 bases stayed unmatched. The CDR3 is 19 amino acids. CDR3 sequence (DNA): TGCGCCAGCAGCCGCCAGACTAGCGGGGGGACCCGTTATTACAATGAGCAGTTCTTC. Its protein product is CASSRQTSGGTRYYNEQFF.

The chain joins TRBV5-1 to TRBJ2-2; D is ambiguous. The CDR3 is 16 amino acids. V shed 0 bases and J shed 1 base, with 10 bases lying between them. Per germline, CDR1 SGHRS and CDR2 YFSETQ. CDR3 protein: CASSLVNAENTGELFF. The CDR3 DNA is TGCGCCAGCAGCTTGGTTAATGCGGAGAACACCGGGGAGCTGTTTTTT.

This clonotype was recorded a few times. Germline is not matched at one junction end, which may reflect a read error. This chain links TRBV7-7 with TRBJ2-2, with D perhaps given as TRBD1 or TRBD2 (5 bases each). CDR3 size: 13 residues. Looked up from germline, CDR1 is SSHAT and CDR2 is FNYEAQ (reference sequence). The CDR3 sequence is CASSSLGPGELFF. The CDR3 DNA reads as TGTGCTAGCAGCTCTCTGGGACCCGGGGAGCTGTTTTTT.

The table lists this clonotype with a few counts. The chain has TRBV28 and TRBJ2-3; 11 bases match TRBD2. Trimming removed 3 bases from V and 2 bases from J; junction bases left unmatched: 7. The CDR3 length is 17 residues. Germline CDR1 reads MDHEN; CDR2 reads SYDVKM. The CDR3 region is CASSLRLAGRTTDTQYF. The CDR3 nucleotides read TGTGCCAGCAGTTTGCGACTAGCGGGGAGAACCACAGATACGCAGTATTTT.

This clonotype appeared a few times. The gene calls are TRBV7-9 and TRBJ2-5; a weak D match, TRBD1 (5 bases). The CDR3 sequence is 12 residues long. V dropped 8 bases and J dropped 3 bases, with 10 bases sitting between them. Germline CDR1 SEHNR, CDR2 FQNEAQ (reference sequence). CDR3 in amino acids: CASYRQEETQYF. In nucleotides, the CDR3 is TGTGCCAGCTACAGGCAGGAAGAGACCCAGTACTTC.

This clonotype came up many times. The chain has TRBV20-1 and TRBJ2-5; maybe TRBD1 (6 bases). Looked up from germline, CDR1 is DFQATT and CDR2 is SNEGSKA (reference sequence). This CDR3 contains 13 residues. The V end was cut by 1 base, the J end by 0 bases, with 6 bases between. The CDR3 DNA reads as TGCAGTGCTAGAGGGACAGACCAAGAGACCCAGTACTTC. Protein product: CSARGTDQETQYF.

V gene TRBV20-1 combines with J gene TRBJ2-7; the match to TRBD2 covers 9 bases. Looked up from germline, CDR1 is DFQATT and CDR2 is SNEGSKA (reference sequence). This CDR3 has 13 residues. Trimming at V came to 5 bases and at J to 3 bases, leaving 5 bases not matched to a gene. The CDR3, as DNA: TGCAGTGCTCCTGGGACTAGCAGCTACGAGCAGTACTTC. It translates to CSAPGTSSYEQYF.